This record concerns one TCR beta chain sequence. The data are from a study of blood T cell repertoires in COVID-19. About the research overall: Sources were T cells, B-cell-depleted T cells, or PBMCs; the material itself was cDNA or gDNA.

Which cohort a participant joined came from the clinical history participants gave. Under the authors' procedure: By means of reference gene primer amplification, nucleated cell counts were estimated. The data were produced by immunoSEQ multiplex PCR, yet TCRdb's version contains in-frame clones alone and is incomplete. The V and J calls and the clone size are those of that table, but D and trimming were determined from the DNA. The table shows fewer than 200,000 clones, with about 86% occurring only once. Germline lookup yields CDR1 SNHLY and CDR2 FYNNEI. With 2 bases removed from V and 3 bases from J, the gap between germline ends came to 8 bases. This CDR3 is built from 13 residues.

This clonotype was sampled from a woman aged 50 to 60 in a cohort exposed to, infected with or recovered from COVID-19 (not recorded which). V usage is TRBV2 and J usage is TRBJ2-7, with D tentatively TRBD1 (5 bases). Material for sequencing was PBMCs or T cells enriched from blood (not recorded which). The CDR3 region is CASSEQGLYEQYF. The CDR3 DNA follows: TGTGCCAGCAGTGAACAGGGTCTCTACGAGCAGTACTTC.